The clone carrying this TCR beta chain has only a few counts. Its antigen is unknown. The CDR3 sequence is 13 residues long. Germline V lookup: CDR1 SGHVS, CDR2 FNYEAQ. V lost 1 base and J lost 3, with 7 bases in between. This record belongs to a study of cytotoxic CD8 clonotypes in ibrutinib-treated CLL. Study summary: IGHV unmutated 17 to 18; relapsed/refractory approximately 10; treatment-naive around 14. Outcomes included some 24 partial and 2 complete responses; after median roughly 70 months, approximately 14 stayed remitted and around 12 progressed. Overall study results and limits: Baseline values of clonality outstripped age-matched healthy donors and followed circulating CD8+ T-cell counts.

Sequencing was designed to attain a depth spanning 1 in 200,000 to 1 in 1 million T cells. Produced via immunoSEQ multiplex PCR; TCRdb's table is partial and in-frame only. The sample consists of roughly 53,000 clones, 54% of them appearing once. This clonotype originated in a human donor with chronic lymphocytic leukemia. Sequencing used PBMCs, obtained at disease progression, from a patient treated with ibrutinib. The chain couples TRBV7-6 to TRBJ2-7; possibly TRBD1 for D (5 bases). This CDR3 is CASSLGQYYEQYF. As DNA, the CDR3 is TGTGCCAGCAGCTTAGGACAGTACTACGAGCAGTACTTC.